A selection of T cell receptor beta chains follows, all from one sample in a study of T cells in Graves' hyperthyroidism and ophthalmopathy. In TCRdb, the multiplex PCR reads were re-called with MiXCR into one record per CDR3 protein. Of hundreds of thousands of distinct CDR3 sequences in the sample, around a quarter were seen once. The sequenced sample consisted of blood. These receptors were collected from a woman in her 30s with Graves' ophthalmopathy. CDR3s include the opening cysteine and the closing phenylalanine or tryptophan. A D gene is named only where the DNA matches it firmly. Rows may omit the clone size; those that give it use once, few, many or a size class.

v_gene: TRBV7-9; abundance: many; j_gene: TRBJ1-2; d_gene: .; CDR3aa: CASSAGSNYGYTF; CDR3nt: TGTGCCAGCAGCGCCGGATCTAACTATGGCTACACCTTC
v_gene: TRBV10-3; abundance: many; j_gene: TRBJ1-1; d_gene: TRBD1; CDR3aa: CAIRGTGGYGGTEAFF; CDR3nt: TGTGCCATCAGGGGGACAGGGGGATATGGTGGCACTGAAGCTTTCTTT
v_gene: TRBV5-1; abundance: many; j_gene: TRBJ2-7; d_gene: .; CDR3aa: CASSFDSRVNYEQYF; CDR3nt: TGCGCCAGCAGCTTCGACAGTCGGGTAAACTACGAGCAGTACTTC
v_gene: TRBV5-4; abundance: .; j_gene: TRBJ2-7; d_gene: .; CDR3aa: CASSLRWSGQYEQYF; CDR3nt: TGTGCCAGCAGCTTAAGATGGAGCGGCCAGTACGAGCAGTACTTC
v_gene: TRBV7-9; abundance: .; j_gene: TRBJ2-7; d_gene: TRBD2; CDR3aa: CATSPNSGDTYEQYF; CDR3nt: TGTGCCACCAGTCCTAATAGCGGGGACACCTACGAGCAGTACTTC
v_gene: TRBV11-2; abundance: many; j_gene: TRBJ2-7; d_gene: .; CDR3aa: CASSLLDNRLYEQYF; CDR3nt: TGTGCCAGCAGCTTACTGGACAACAGACTCTACGAGCAGTACTTC
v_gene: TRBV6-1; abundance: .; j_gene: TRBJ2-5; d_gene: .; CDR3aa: CASSETDRQETQYF; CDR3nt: TGTGCCAGCAGTGAAACCGACAGACAAGAGACCCAGTACTTC
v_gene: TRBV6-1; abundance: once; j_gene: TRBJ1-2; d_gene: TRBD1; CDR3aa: CASTGTGDSGYTF; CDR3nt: TGTGCCAGCACCGGGACAGGTGACAGTGGCTACACCTTC
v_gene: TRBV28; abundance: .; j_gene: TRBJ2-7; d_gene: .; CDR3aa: CASSFTGRPSYEQYF; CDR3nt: TGTGCCAGCAGTTTCACAGGCCGACCCTCCTACGAGCAGTACTTC
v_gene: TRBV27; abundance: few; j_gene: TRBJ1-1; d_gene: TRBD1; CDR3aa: CASSGDRGVTEAFF; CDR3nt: TGTGCCAGCAGTGGAGACAGGGGAGTTACTGAAGCTTTCTTT
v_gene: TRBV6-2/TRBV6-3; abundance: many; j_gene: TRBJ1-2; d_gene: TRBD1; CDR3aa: CASSYRDRASYGYTF; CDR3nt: TGTGCCAGCAGTTACCGGGACAGGGCGAGCTATGGCTACACCTTC
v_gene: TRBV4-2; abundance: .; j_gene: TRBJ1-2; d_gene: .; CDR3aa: CASSPPGGTTYGYTF; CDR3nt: TGTGCCAGCAGCCCACCGGGAGGAACTACCTATGGCTACACCTTC